The T cell receptor (beta chain) under discussion was sequenced for a study of OX40 agonist ivuxolimab in advanced cancers. Across the study: Among those enrolled, mean age was 60 years (range about 20 to 79) and about 79% were male.

Any history of autoimmune disease or systemic immunosuppression disqualified patients. Sequencing used immunoSEQ multiplex PCR; TCRdb keeps in-frame clones, though not all of them. Of some 66,000 clones listed, about 77% are singletons. The specimen was CD4+ or CD8+ T cells sorted from blood, collected in a trial of the OX40 agonist ivuxolimab. The origin of this receptor is an adult with an advanced solid tumor such as melanoma, head and neck, liver or kidney cancer.

The CDR3 DNA follows: TGTGCCTGGATCGGACAGTCCCGCTCTGGAAACACCATATATTTT. Translating gives CAWIGQSRSGNTIYF. The V and J genes are TRBV30 and TRBJ1-3, with D perhaps TRBD1 (6 bases). The length of the CDR3 is 15 residues. V lost 4 bases, J lost 0 bases, and 13 bases lay in between. Per the germline V gene, CDR1 is GTSNPN and CDR2 is SVGIG (reference sequence).